What follows are 13 T cell receptor beta chains derived from one specimen sequenced in a study of T cell responses to AZD1222 COVID-19 vaccine (TCRdb year 2021). Preparation of the library involved the immunoSEQ multiplex PCR assay. This is the immuneACCESS table as TCRdb keeps it, with only in-frame sequences that have V and J called. A part of the clones is gone; compared with another copy, unresolved V genes explain less than half, and the rest is unexplained. The sample has tens of thousands of clones on record, nearly 90% of them singletons. The top ten clonotypes cover about 2.8% of the sample. Reading the label with the study, this specimen's time point is: baseline before first vaccination. The sample's treatment or condition label is to be understood as: meningococcal conjugate vaccine given as trial control. Sequenced here: peripheral blood, sampled on day 0 of MenACWY control vaccination. The origin of the receptors is an adult in good health.

V and J are TRBV3-1 (or the pseudogene TRBV3-2) and TRBJ1-1, with a tentative D call TRBD1 (6 bases). V shed 8 bases and J shed 5 bases, with 12 bases lying between them. The CDR3 is made up of 12 amino acids. Looked up from germline, CDR1 is LGHDT and CDR2 is YNNKEL (reference sequence). The CDR3 is CASQTGSTEAFF. DNA for the CDR3: TGTGCCAGCCAAACAGGGAGTACTGAAGCTTTCTTT.

The J gene is TRBJ2-3, the V gene TRBV10-1; 8 bases fit TRBD2. The ends lost 7 bases at V and 11 bases at J; junction bases unmatched: 8. Looked up from germline, CDR1 is WNHNN and CDR2 is SYGVQD (reference sequence). This CDR3 has 12 residues. The DNA for the CDR3 is TGCGCCAGCAAGACGGGGGGGCCCGGGCAGTATTTT. It codes for CASKTGGPGQYF.

This rearrangement joins TRBV28 to TRBJ2-2, with 7 bases lining up with TRBD1. J lost 5 bases, V lost 7 bases, and 10 bases had no gene match. CDR1 is MDHEN and CDR2 is SYDVKM in the germline V gene. The CDR3 consists of 15 residues. Here the CDR3 DNA reads TGTGCCAGCAAAGATCGGACAGGCTGGACCGGGGAGCTGTTTTTT. Amino acid sequence: CASKDRTGWTGELFF.

The chain joins TRBV18 to TRBJ2-1; 7 bases map to TRBD1. The J segment lost 9 bases and the V segment lost 1 base, leaving 6 bases of the junction unmatched. CDR1 and CDR2 (germline): KGHSH, LQKENI. The CDR3 spans 14 residues. The CDR3 DNA reads as TGTGCCAGCTCACCACAAACAGGGGCTGTTGAGCAGTTCTTC. Protein sequence: CASSPQTGAVEQFF.

V and J are TRBV19 and TRBJ2-7; 11 nucleotides align to TRBD1. Trimming took 5 bases from V and 3 from J; bases not matched to a gene: 3. The CDR3 length is 14 residues. Germline V gene data show CDR1 as LNHDA and CDR2 as SQIVND (reference sequence). The CDR3 DNA follows: TGTGCCAGTAGTTTTGGGACAGGGGGCTACGAGCAGTACTTC. Translating it yields CASSFGTGGYEQYF.

The chain recombines TRBV2 with TRBJ2-2; the D is unclear. The ends were cut back, 2 bases at V and 4 bases at J, with 11 bases in the middle. Germline CDR1 is SNHLY and CDR2 is FYNNEI. CDR3 length equals 15 residues. The CDR3 DNA reads TGTGCCAGCAGTGAACAGGCAGATCTCACCGGGGAGCTGTTTTTT. It is translated as CASSEQADLTGELFF.

The J gene is TRBJ2-7, the V gene TRBV5-1; TRBD1 matches at 9 bases. Germline lookup yields CDR1 SGHRS and CDR2 YFSETQ. The junction had 5 bases not matched to a gene; V was cut back by 4 bases and J by 0 bases. The CDR3 spans 15 residues. The CDR3 region is CASSGDRGSSYEQYF. Here the CDR3 DNA reads TGCGCCAGCAGCGGAGACAGGGGGTCCTCCTACGAGCAGTACTTC.

The rearrangement uses TRBV7-2 and TRBJ1-2, with 7 bases that match TRBD1. V lost 3 bases, J lost 5 bases, and 9 bases stayed unmatched. CDR3 size: 15 residues. The germline V gene encodes CDR1 SGHTA and CDR2 FQGNSA. The CDR3 DNA is TGTGCCAGCAGCTTGGCCCGACAGGGTTTATATGGCTACACCTTC. Protein product: CASSLARQGLYGYTF.

V gene TRBV30 combines with J gene TRBJ1-3, with no clear D. V was pared by 0 bases and J by 3 bases, with 6 bases between. CDR3 length: 13 amino acids. The germline V gene encodes CDR1 GTSNPN and CDR2 SVGIG (reference sequence). CDR3 region: CAWSVLVGNTIYF. The CDR3 DNA sequence: TGTGCCTGGAGTGTACTGGTTGGAAACACCATATATTTT.

This chain joins TRBV6-1 and TRBJ2-5; 12 bases line up with TRBD2. This CDR3 contains 18 residues. CDR1 is MNHNS, CDR2 SASEGT, per germline. After removal of 4 bases from V and 5 bases from J, the junction contained 14 bases not matched to a gene. CDR3 bases: TGTGCCAGCAGTGTTGCACTAGCGGGGGGCCTCCTGGGTGAGACCCAGTACTTC. It specifies CASSVALAGGLLGETQYF.

The chain couples TRBV4-2 to TRBJ2-5; TRBD2 matches at 11 bases. Germline trimming cut 4 bases from V and 6 bases from J; bases unmatched to any gene: 10. The CDR3 is 16 residues long. Germline CDR1 and CDR2: LGHNA and YNFKEQ. This CDR3 is CASSRLTVAGGKTQYF. Written as DNA, the CDR3 is TGTGCCAGCAGCCGCCTAACGGTAGCGGGGGGGAAGACCCAGTACTTC.

V and J are TRBV11-3 and TRBJ2-7; no definite D call. This CDR3 has 14 residues. Trimming removed 1 base at V and 0 bases at J, with 7 bases between. Per the germline V gene, CDR1 is SGHNT and CDR2 is YENEEA. Here the CDR3 reads CASSLARSSYEQYF. The CDR3 coding sequence is TGTGCCAGCAGCTTAGCCCGGAGCTCCTACGAGCAGTACTTC.

The V and J genes are TRBV3-1 (or the pseudogene TRBV3-2) and TRBJ2-2, with D perhaps matching TRBD2 (5 bases). The ends were cut back, 4 bases at V and 6 bases at J, with 12 bases in the middle. There are 14 residues in the CDR3. Germline CDR1 reads LGHDT; CDR2 reads YNNKEL (reference sequence). CDR3 DNA sequence: TGTGCCAGCAGCCGCCTAGCCGGTGCCGGGGAGCTGTTTTTT. It translates to CASSRLAGAGELFF.